Listed here are 30 T cell receptor beta chains from one sample, sequenced in a study of blood T cell repertoires in COVID-19. The assay was immunoSEQ multiplex PCR, and TCRdb's table has in-frame clones only and misses some. Of 300,000 to 350,000 clones in the sample, over 70% were seen once. Input material: peripheral blood. These receptor sequences come from a man aged 25-40 years with active or convalescent COVID-19.

The rearrangement joins TRBV2 to TRBJ2-5; TRBD1 matches at 7 bases. The CDR3 totals 12 residues. V gave up 8 bases and J gave up 2 bases; unmatched junction bases: 2. Germline V CDR1 and CDR2: SNHLY, FYNNEI. CDR3 region: CASGQVQETQYF. DNA for the CDR3: TGTGCCAGCGGACAGGTACAAGAGACCCAGTACTTC.

The chain recombines TRBV6-6 with TRBJ1-2; no clear D gene. Germline assignment: CDR1 MNHNY and CDR2 SVGAGI (reference sequence). The CDR3 totals 11 residues. V lost 5 bases, J lost 7 bases, and 8 bases lay in between. CDR3 amino acids: CASSAEPGYTF. In DNA, the CDR3 is TGTGCCAGCAGTGCTGAGCCTGGCTACACCTTC.

The V gene is TRBV6-5, the J gene TRBJ1-6; D is possibly TRBD1 (5 bases). From germline, CDR1 is MNHEY and CDR2 SVGAGI. The length of the CDR3 is 14 residues. The V end lost 6 bases, the J end lost 10 bases, and 16 bases lay between the germline ends. CDR3 DNA: TGTGCCAGCAGCCGAGACGGGGGAGAGTCACCCCTCCACTTT. It codes for CASSRDGGESPLHF.

The chain is built from TRBV30 and TRBJ1-3; D unresolved. With 2 bases removed from V and 2 bases from J, the gap between germline ends came to 7 bases. CDR3 length: 13 residues. The germline V gene encodes CDR1 GTSNPN and CDR2 SVGIG (reference sequence). CDR3 DNA: TGTGCCTGGAGTCTTCTTACTGGAAACACCATATATTTT. This encodes CAWSLLTGNTIYF.

This chain links TRBV7-8 with TRBJ1-3, with 8 bases identical to TRBD1. From germline, CDR1 is SGHVS and CDR2 FQNEAQ. The CDR3 is made up of 17 amino acids. J gave up 7 bases and V 5 bases, and 16 bases lay outside the gene matches. The CDR3 sequence is CASSPRGRTGYWNTIYF. DNA for the CDR3: TGTGCCAGCAGCCCTAGAGGCAGGACAGGGTATTGGAACACCATATATTTT.

This clone appeared once. The rearrangement uses TRBV5-4 and TRBJ1-4, with a weak D call TRBD1 (5 bases). Germline CDR1 SGHNT, CDR2 YYREEE (reference sequence). This CDR3 has 15 residues. Deletions cut 0 bases from V and 3 bases from J, with 9 bases between. CDR3 in amino acids: CASSLDGGANEKLFF. CDR3 nucleotides: TGTGCCAGCAGCTTGGATGGGGGGGCTAATGAAAAACTGTTTTTT.

V gene TRBV28 combines with J gene TRBJ1-3; TRBD1 aligns across 7 bases. Germline assignment: CDR1 MDHEN and CDR2 SYDVKM. Losses at the gene ends were 3 bases for V and 0 bases for J; bases not matched to a gene: 2. CDR3 length: 15 residues. CDR3 in amino acids: CASSLEGASGNTIYF. CDR3 DNA: TGTGCCAGCAGTTTGGAGGGGGCCTCTGGAAACACCATATATTTT.

The rearrangement links TRBV10-3 to TRBJ2-7; a weak D match, TRBD1 (5 bases). V lost 4 bases to trimming and J lost 6 bases, with 16 bases between them. Germline V gene lookup returns CDR1 ENHRY and CDR2 SYGVKD. This CDR3 has 14 residues. The CDR3 sequence: CAISAGLRGFEQYF. For the CDR3, the DNA is TGTGCCATCAGTGCAGGGCTCCGCGGTTTCGAGCAGTACTTC.

The chain recombines TRBV27 with TRBJ2-7, with 8 bases fitting TRBD2. There are 14 residues in the CDR3. The germline CDR1 and CDR2 sequences are MNHEY and SMNVEV (reference sequence). The J segment lost 3 bases and the V segment lost 4 bases, leaving 5 bases of the junction unmatched. The DNA of the CDR3 is TGTGCCAGCAGTTATAGCGGGGTAAACTACGAGCAGTACTTC. Its translation: CASSYSGVNYEQYF.

The chain links TRBV6-5 to TRBJ1-3, with no clear D. Germline loops: CDR1 MNHEY, CDR2 SVGAGI. The CDR3 runs 15 residues. Deletions cut 8 bases from V and 4 bases from J, with 18 bases between. CDR3 protein: CASEELTGIGNTIYF. CDR3 nucleotides: TGTGCCAGCGAGGAGCTTACGGGAATCGGAAACACCATATATTTT.

The V and J genes are TRBV29-1 and TRBJ2-3, with 7 bases that match TRBD2. J gave up 2 bases and V 7 bases, and 9 bases lay outside the gene matches. The CDR3 sequence is 14 residues long. The V gene's germline CDR1 is SQVTM and CDR2 ANQGSEA. The CDR3 DNA sequence: TGCAGCGGCGGCGGGAGTGCCTACACAGATACGCAGTATTTT. Protein sequence: CSGGGSAYTDTQYF.

This chain links TRBV15 with TRBJ2-2, with D possibly matching TRBD1 (6 bases). The V end lost 4 bases, the J end lost 3 bases, and 9 bases lay between the germline ends. This CDR3 spans 14 amino acids. Germline CDR1 reads LNHNV; CDR2 reads YYDKDF (reference sequence). The CDR3 DNA follows: TGTGCCACCAGCAAGTACAGGGACACCGGGGAGCTGTTTTTT. This encodes CATSKYRDTGELFF.

The table lists this clone with a few counts. V gene TRBV4-1 combines with J gene TRBJ1-1; D remains unclear. The ends were cut back, 1 base at V and 1 base at J, with 7 bases in the middle. Germline V gives CDR1 MGHRA, CDR2 YSYEKL. There are 14 residues in the CDR3. CDR3 residues: CASSQGVWNTEAFF. CDR3 DNA sequence: TGCGCCAGCAGCCAAGGAGTCTGGAACACTGAAGCTTTCTTT.

V is TRBV28 and J is TRBJ2-1, with 9 bases that match TRBD2. J gave up 0 bases and V 5 bases, and 8 bases lay outside the gene matches. CDR1 MDHEN and CDR2 SYDVKM come from the germline V gene. The CDR3 has 17 residues. The CDR3 sequence: CASSPRLAGFSYNEQFF. CDR3 nucleotides: TGTGCCAGCAGTCCTCGCCTAGCGGGGTTCTCCTACAATGAGCAGTTCTTC.

The chain carries TRBV5-4 and TRBJ1-2; D is perhaps TRBD1 (5 bases). Trimming cost V 1 base and J 8 bases, with 21 bases left between them. The CDR3 runs 16 residues. The germline CDR1 and CDR2 sequences are SGHNT and YYREEE (reference sequence). CDR3 sequence (DNA): TGTGCCAGCAGCTTGAATGGAGTGAGCAGGGTAGGCGGCTACACCTTC. Protein product: CASSLNGVSRVGGYTF.

The rearrangement joins TRBV12-5 to TRBJ2-3; 13 positions agree with TRBD2. Trimming removed 3 bases from V and 3 bases from J; junction bases left unmatched: 3. The CDR3 covers 16 residues. Looked up from germline, CDR1 is LGHNT and CDR2 is FRNRAP. This CDR3 reads CASGLRTSGSTDTQYF. In nucleotides, the CDR3 is TGTGCTAGTGGTTTAAGGACTAGCGGGAGTACAGATACGCAGTATTTT.

This clone was counted between two and nine times. V and J are TRBV19 and TRBJ2-1; TRBD1 matches 9 bases. Germline V CDR1 and CDR2: LNHDA, SQIVND (reference sequence). The junction had 4 bases not matched to a gene; V was cut back by 9 bases and J by 4 bases. The CDR3 contains 13 residues. The CDR3 spells CASGQGTYNEQFF. CDR3 DNA: TGTGCCAGCGGACAGGGGACATACAATGAGCAGTTCTTC.

The J gene is TRBJ2-7, the V gene TRBV6-1; tentatively, D is TRBD1 (5 bases). Trimming removed 3 bases from V and 4 bases from J, with 13 bases in between. Germline V gene data show CDR1 as MNHNS and CDR2 as SASEGT. This CDR3 has 14 residues. The DNA for the CDR3 is TGTGCCAGCAGTGATGGGGCCAGAATTTACGAGCAGTACTTC. This encodes CASSDGARIYEQYF.

CDR3 nucleotide sequence: TGTGCCAGCAGTTCTCCTGCCGGGATCGCGACTGAAGCTTTCTTT. Amino acid sequence: CASSSPAGIATEAFF. The chain recombines TRBV28 with TRBJ1-1, with unresolved D. This CDR3 has 15 amino acids. Trimming took 4 bases from V and 5 from J, leaving 17 bases between them. CDR1 is MDHEN, CDR2 SYDVKM, per germline.

This clone turned up a few times. This rearrangement joins TRBV7-3 to TRBJ2-7, with 7 bases matching TRBD2. The CDR3 has 17 residues. The junction had 15 bases not matched to a gene; V was cut back by 0 bases and J by 7 bases. From germline, CDR1 is SGHTA and CDR2 FQGTGA. This chain's CDR3 is CASSLTGRLAASGEQYF. The DNA of the CDR3 is TGTGCCAGCAGCTTAACGGGGCGGCTAGCGGCCTCGGGAGAGCAGTACTTC.

The chain joins TRBV6-2 or TRBV6-3 to TRBJ1-2; no definite D call. The V and J ends lost 2 bases and 0 bases respectively, with 4 bases between them. In germline, CDR1 is MNHEY, CDR2 SVGEGT. The CDR3 extends over 13 amino acids. In DNA, the CDR3 is TGTGCCAGCAGTTACACATCTAACTATGGCTACACCTTC. Protein: CASSYTSNYGYTF.

CDR3 residues: CASSLIGTGGTGNTIYF. The CDR3 coding sequence is TGTGCCAGCAGCTTAATCGGGACAGGGGGTACTGGAAACACCATATATTTT. The chain recombines TRBV7-9 with TRBJ1-3, with 11 bases aligning to TRBD1. The germline V gene has CDR1 SEHNR and CDR2 FQNEAQ (reference sequence). V was clipped by 2 bases and J by 2 bases; unmatched bases: 5. CDR3 length: 17 amino acids.

This rearrangement joins TRBV6-2 or TRBV6-3 to TRBJ2-7; TRBD2 might be the D (6 bases). CDR1 is MNHEY, CDR2 SVGEGT, per germline. The CDR3 runs to 16 residues. With 6 bases removed from V and 2 bases from J, the gap between germline ends came to 20 bases. CDR3 residues: CASSRRGVGVTYEQYF. DNA for the CDR3: TGTGCCAGCAGCAGGAGGGGAGTGGGGGTGACCTACGAGCAGTACTTC.

V usage is TRBV28 and J usage is TRBJ2-1; 13 nucleotides align to TRBD2. Germline CDR1 is MDHEN and CDR2 is SYDVKM. V was pared by 2 bases and J by 4 bases, with 11 bases of the junction left unmatched. The CDR3 has 19 amino acids. The CDR3 DNA follows: TGTGCCAGCAGTTTAGGGGGACTGACTAGCGGGAGGATTTACAATGAGCAGTTCTTC. This gives the protein CASSLGGLTSGRIYNEQFF.

This sequence joins TRBV5-1 and TRBJ2-7, with a tentative D call TRBD2 (5 bases). Trimming cost V 2 bases and J 1 base, with 10 bases left between them. Germline CDR1 is SGHRS and CDR2 is YFSETQ. The CDR3 loop spans 14 amino acids. This CDR3 is CASSFSGGSYEQYF. The CDR3 nucleotides read TGCGCCAGCAGCTTCTCAGGCGGGTCCTACGAGCAGTACTTC.

The chain links TRBV7-2 to TRBJ2-5, with 10 bases lining up with TRBD2. Trimming cost V 4 bases and J 3 bases; bases outside gene matches: 5. CDR3 length equals 15 residues. Germline CDR1 SGHTA, CDR2 FQGNSA. CDR3 protein: CASSSPGTSEETQYF. Written as DNA, the CDR3 is TGTGCCAGCAGCTCCCCCGGGACTAGCGAAGAGACCCAGTACTTC.

This chain joins TRBV29-1 and TRBJ2-5, with 7 nucleotides matching TRBD1. CDR1 is SQVTM, CDR2 ANQGSEA, per germline. CDR3 size: 13 residues. V trimming: 8 bases; J trimming: 3 bases; junction bases outside the gene matches: 9. DNA for the CDR3: TGCAGCCTATCAGAACAGGGGAAAGAGACCCAGTACTTC. It encodes CSLSEQGKETQYF.

This rearrangement joins TRBV7-9 to TRBJ2-7; TRBD2 matches 10 bases. The CDR3 runs to 14 residues. The ends lost 4 bases at V and 4 bases at J; junction bases unmatched: 4. CDR1 SEHNR and CDR2 FQNEAQ come from the germline V gene (reference sequence). The CDR3 DNA sequence: TGTGCCAGCAGCTCTAGCGGGAGCAGATACGAGCAGTACTTC. It translates to CASSSSGSRYEQYF.

V usage is TRBV29-1 and J usage is TRBJ1-2; TRBD1 matches 9 bases. The CDR3 has 15 amino acids. CDR1 and CDR2 from the germline V gene are SQVTM and ANQGSEA. Unmatched junction bases numbered 13, after V lost 7 bases and J lost 4 bases. The CDR3 spells CSAIPDRGFGYGYTF. As DNA, the CDR3 is TGCAGCGCCATCCCGGACAGGGGATTCGGCTATGGCTACACCTTC.

The genes are TRBV11-3 and TRBJ2-1, with 9 positions matching TRBD1. CDR3 length: 15 amino acids. J gave up 3 bases and V 5 bases, and 5 bases lay outside the gene matches. Looked up from germline, CDR1 is SGHNT and CDR2 is YENEEA. The CDR3 DNA reads TGTGCCAGCAGCCCGGGGACAGGGAACTACAATGAGCAGTTCTTC. This sequence encodes CASSPGTGNYNEQFF.